The clone carrying this TCR beta chain was counted between two and nine times. The target antigen is unknown. Sorting of CD4+ naive, central memory, regulatory and stem cell-like memory cells was performed via CD45RO/CCR7/CD25/CD127/CD95/CD27. Sorted populations were all over 98% pure. The data stem from a study of beta chain features in type 1 diabetes. Study results and limitations: Type 1 diabetes patients had fewer VDJ junction insertions and more deletions. A PCR bias possibly favoring shorter templates would apply equally to patients and controls. For Type 1 diabetes patients, all four CD4+ subsets carried TCRB CDR3s that were moderately but significantly shorter.

The germline gives CDR1 SNHLY, CDR2 FYNNEI. Deletions cut 3 bases from V and 0 bases from J, with 8 bases between. CDR3 length: 15 residues. Sequencing targeted expressed TCRB transcripts, as all isolated RNA had been reverse transcribed. Only in-frame clones appear in the TCRdb table, and some are missing; sequencing was by immunoSEQ multiplex PCR. The sample contains roughly 150,000 clones, roughly 10% of which appear only once. The sample was central memory CD4+ T cells from blood. The rearrangement links TRBV2 to TRBJ2-2; perhaps TRBD1 as D (5 bases). The receptor's source is a woman aged 30 to 39 with type 1 diabetes. The CDR3 sequence is CASSEQGPNTGELFF. CDR3 in DNA: TGTGCCAGCAGTGAGCAGGGCCCGAACACCGGGGAGCTGTTTTTT. Supplemented by reference TRBV2 and TRBJ2-2, the full variable domain reads EPEVTQTPSHQVTQMGQEVILRCVPISNHLYFYWYRQILGQKVEFLVSFYNNEISEKSEIFDDQFSVERPDGSNFTLKIRSTKLEDSAMYFCASSEQGPNTGELFFGEGSRLTVL.